In its sample, the clone carrying this T cell receptor (beta chain) was seen a few times. This record comes from a study of cytomegalovirus exposure and HLA in healthy donors. Assay used: immunoSEQ multiplex PCR; TCRdb lists only in-frame clones, some missing. The profile covers a few hundred thousand clones, with approximately 90% appearing a single time and around 0.8% taken by the ten largest. V trimming: 7 bases; J trimming: 1 base; junction bases outside the gene matches: 3. The CDR3 contains 14 residues. From germline, CDR1 is LNHDA and CDR2 SQIVND (reference sequence). Material: PBMCs. The clonotype originates from a young woman in good health and CMV-seronegative. The chain uses TRBV19 and TRBJ2-2; TRBD1 matches 7 bases. CDR3: CASKGARNTGELFF. CDR3 DNA: TGTGCCAGTAAGGGGGCCCGGAACACCGGGGAGCTGTTTTTT.